This TCR beta chain stems from a study of shared clonotypes between healthy human individuals. Study background: Per donor, three plates held CD4 naive cells, three held CD4 memory, two held CD8 naive and one held CD8 memory.

This clone was detected once. Measured with immunoSEQ multiplex PCR; TCRdb has only the in-frame clones, and not every one. This sample has about 1 million clones; more than 60% occur once, and the top ten carry approximately 1.5%. Trimming took 5 bases from V and 6 from J, leaving 11 bases between them. Germline V gene data show CDR1 as ENHRY and CDR2 as SYGVKD. This CDR3 region has 12 residues. The chain joins TRBV10-3 to TRBJ2-7; D is unresolved. The specimen sequenced was memory CD4+ T cells sorted from blood. Regarding subset: CD45RA-negative fraction. The clonotype comes from a man between 18 and 35 years old in good health. The CDR3 region is CAISNSVSEQYF. In DNA form, the CDR3 reads TGTGCCATCAGTAATTCAGTATCCGAGCAGTACTTC.